This TCR beta chain was recorded in a study of OX40 agonist ivuxolimab in advanced cancers. Study-level findings and limits: Blood T cells, both CD4+ and CD8+, expanded clonally by week 6 at 0.1 to 3.0 mg/kg.

The CDR3 sequence is 15 residues long. The germline gives CDR1 SSHAT, CDR2 FNYEAQ (reference sequence). This table comes from immunoSEQ multiplex PCR, and its TCRdb copy is limited to in-frame clones, with some not included. The sample includes roughly 48,000 clones, nearly 85% of them seen just once. In regard to this clone: Its target is unknown. The junction shows a germline mismatch at one end, possibly a read error.

Sequenced material: CD4+ or CD8+ T cells sorted from blood, taken in a trial of the OX40 agonist ivuxolimab. The chain has TRBV7-7 and TRBJ2-5; 7 bases map to TRBD2. This TCR derives from an adult with an advanced solid tumor such as melanoma, head and neck, liver or kidney cancer. As DNA, the CDR3 is TGTGCTAGCAGCTTAGTGGTTAGCGGGCGAGAGACCCAGTACTTC. Translating gives CASSLVVSGRETQYF.